The 4 T cell receptor beta chains reported below all come from one sample, sequenced in a study of post-analysis software for immune sequencing data. Study-level results: Five TRBV segments occurring more often in patients than controls included TRBV5-6, TRBV5-1 and TRBV20-1.

Included in the TCR beta cDNA libraries were unique molecular identifiers. TCRdb recomputed calls from the PCR reads with MiXCR, one row per CDR3 protein. Of more than 500,000 distinct CDR3 sequences detected, approximately 31% appear once; the ten largest clones hold under 7%. No antigen has been assigned to these receptors. Specimen: blood. Receptors were obtained from a girl between 2 and 17 years old with multiple sclerosis.

The J gene is TRBJ2-7, the V gene TRBV9; TRBD1 aligns across 11 bases. V gave up 0 bases and J gave up 2 bases; unmatched junction bases: 7. CDR3 length equals 17 residues. Germline-derived CDR1 and CDR2 are SGDLS and YYNGEE. DNA of the CDR3: TGTGCCAGCAGCGTAGACTCGGGACAGGGGGATACCTACGAGCAGTACTTC. This sequence encodes CASSVDSGQGDTYEQYF.

This chain joins TRBV29-1 and TRBJ2-1, with 10 positions matching TRBD1. The J segment lost 8 bases and the V segment lost 6 bases, leaving 4 bases of the junction unmatched. This CDR3 spans 12 amino acids. Germline CDR1 is SQVTM and CDR2 is ANQGSEA. CDR3 residues: CSVGDRGDEQFF. CDR3 nucleotide sequence: TGCAGCGTGGGGGACAGGGGAGATGAGCAGTTCTTC.

This clonotype was counted only a few times. This chain joins TRBV11-2 and TRBJ2-3; no definite D call. V lost 6 bases to trimming and J lost 2 bases, with 6 bases between them. The CDR3 is 12 residues long. Looked up from germline, CDR1 is SGHAT and CDR2 is FQNNGV. CDR3 in amino acids: CASRELTDTQYF. CDR3 nucleotides: TGTGCCAGCAGGGAGCTCACAGATACGCAGTATTTT.

This clonotype appeared a few times. V gene TRBV20-1 combines with J gene TRBJ2-6; no clear D gene. From germline, CDR1 is DFQATT and CDR2 SNEGSKA (reference sequence). Trimming pared 1 base from V and 2 bases from J, leaving 3 bases between. The CDR3 covers 13 residues. CDR3 sequence reads: CSARGPGANVLTF. The CDR3 DNA follows: TGCAGTGCTAGAGGCCCTGGGGCCAACGTCCTGACTTTC.